This T cell receptor beta chain emerged from a study of identical twins. This CDR3 spans 11 amino acids. Trimming pared 6 bases from V and 13 bases from J, leaving 13 bases between. The germline V gene has CDR1 SEHNR and CDR2 FQNEAQ (reference sequence). TCRdb fed the 5' RACE reads into MiXCR, producing one record per CDR3 protein. The data show 300,000 to 350,000 distinct CDR3 sequences, more than 9% seen once. This sample also appeared in a second study, on yellow fever vaccine responses in identical twins.

The clonotype comes from a woman younger than 35 in good health. The chain is built from TRBV7-9 and TRBJ2-1; TRBD2 might be the D (5 bases). The specimen sequenced was CD8+ T cells sorted from blood. This chain's CDR3 is CASRVREPQFF. The CDR3 DNA sequence: TGTGCCAGCAGGGTTAGGGAGCCACAGTTCTTC.